These 8 T cell receptor beta chains were all obtained from the same sample, sequenced in a study of blood T cell repertoires in COVID-19. Repertoires were generated with immunoSEQ multiplex PCR, while TCRdb's copy carries only in-frame clones and drops some. The repertoire has roughly 330,000 clones, roughly 87% of them found once; the top ten carry 9.9%. The sequencing input was peripheral blood. All receptors derive from a man aged 25-45 years with COVID-19, enrolled during active disease.

This clone has a single count. V and J are TRBV3-1 (or the pseudogene TRBV3-2) and TRBJ2-3; 9 positions match TRBD2. Looked up from germline, CDR1 is LGHDT and CDR2 is YNNKEL (reference sequence). The CDR3 loop spans 18 amino acids. Germline trimming cut 1 base from V and 4 bases from J; bases unmatched to any gene: 12. CDR3: CASSQGAAGGTGSDTQYF. CDR3 coding DNA: TGTGCCAGCAGCCAAGGGGCAGCGGGGGGCACCGGATCAGATACGCAGTATTTT.

The V and J genes are TRBV28 and TRBJ1-1, with unresolved D. The length of the CDR3 is 11 residues. Germline CDR1 is MDHEN and CDR2 is SYDVKM. The V end was cut by 6 bases, the J end by 4 bases, with 6 bases between. CDR3 loop: CASSFSTEAFF. DNA for the CDR3: TGTGCCAGCAGCTTCAGCACTGAAGCTTTCTTT.

The gene calls are TRBV10-3 and TRBJ2-2; TRBD2 matches at 7 bases. The V gene end was trimmed by 4 bases and the J gene end by 3 bases; junction bases not matched to a gene: 2. The CDR3 spans 14 residues. Germline V gives CDR1 ENHRY, CDR2 SYGVKD. The DNA of the CDR3 is TGTGCCATCAGTGGGGGGGGAGACACCGGGGAGCTGTTTTTT. The encoded protein is CAISGGGDTGELFF.

The gene calls are TRBV29-1 and TRBJ2-7; TRBD1 aligns across 9 bases. Trimming took 5 bases from V and 6 from J; bases not matched to a gene: 5. The CDR3 sequence is 12 residues long. Looked up from germline, CDR1 is SQVTM and CDR2 is ANQGSEA. In DNA, the CDR3 is TGCAGCGTTTCACAGGGGGCTGGCGAGCAGTACTTC. This encodes CSVSQGAGEQYF.

This rearrangement joins TRBV30 to TRBJ2-5, with TRBD1 matching over 8 bases. The CDR3 sequence is 13 residues long. V trimming: 5 bases; J trimming: 4 bases; junction bases outside the gene matches: 6. Per the germline V gene, CDR1 is GTSNPN and CDR2 is SVGIG (reference sequence). The CDR3 loop is CAWGSRGPETQYF. CDR3 in DNA: TGTGCCTGGGGCTCCAGGGGGCCAGAGACCCAGTACTTC.

This sequence joins TRBV29-1 and TRBJ2-1; D is possibly TRBD1 (6 bases). V lost 8 bases and J lost 0, with 11 bases in between. The length of the CDR3 is 13 residues. The V gene's germline CDR1 is SQVTM and CDR2 ANQGSEA. The CDR3 region has the DNA TGCAGCTATAGGGGGAGCTCCTACAATGAGCAGTTCTTC. As protein: CSYRGSSYNEQFF.

This clone was seen just once. The chain couples TRBV19 to TRBJ1-2; 8 positions agree with TRBD1. Germline V gene sequence: CDR1 LNHDA, CDR2 SQIVND (reference sequence). With V trimmed by 7 bases and J by 4 bases, 8 bases remained unmatched. The CDR3 has 14 amino acids. CDR3 DNA sequence: TGTGCCAGTACTAGGGGGGGACAGGCCTATGGCTACACCTTC. Translated: CASTRGGQAYGYTF. The full variable domain, with the rest looked up from reference TRBV19 and TRBJ1-2, is DGGITQSPKYLFRKEGQNVTLSCEQNLNHDAMYWYRQDPGQGLRLIYYSQIVNDFQKGDIAEGYSVSREKKESFPLTVTSAQKNPTAFYLCASTRGGQAYGYTFGSGTRLTVV.

The chain recombines TRBV19 with TRBJ1-1; D is unresolved. Germline loops: CDR1 LNHDA, CDR2 SQIVND (reference sequence). V lost 0 bases and J 8 bases, leaving 16 bases between the germline ends. The CDR3 extends over 15 amino acids. This chain's CDR3 is CASSIDLNPSVEAFF. DNA for the CDR3: TGTGCCAGTAGTATAGATCTTAACCCCTCGGTAGAAGCTTTCTTT.